Below, 30 T cell receptor beta chains from the same sample are listed, as sequenced in a study of T-cell memory formation after mild COVID-19. MiXCR, applied by TCRdb to the 5' RACE reads, yields one record per CDR3 protein. This sample has some 320,000 distinct CDR3 sequences, with more than 13% found just once. The sequencing sample was made of PBMCs or a T cell subset sorted from them (not recorded which). These receptors all stem from a man aged 18 to 29 who had mild COVID-19 (a few samples of this study predate the infection). Cell type and time point are not known.

The chain carries TRBV20-1 and TRBJ2-7; D is possibly TRBD1 (5 bases). V was clipped by 3 bases and J by 5 bases, with 26 bases between them. Germline CDR1 is DFQATT and CDR2 is SNEGSKA (reference sequence). The CDR3 spans 17 residues. The CDR3 bases are TGCAGTGCTAGTCCCGTACCTACCGTCAGGGTGAGGAACGAGCAGTACTTC. Translating it yields CSASPVPTVRVRNEQYF.

This chain uses TRBV7-9 with TRBJ2-6; 9 bases are a match to TRBD1. V shed 6 bases and J 4 bases; nucleotides not matched to a gene: 13. Germline V gene lookup returns CDR1 SEHNR and CDR2 FQNEAQ (reference sequence). The CDR3 extends over 18 amino acids. The CDR3 DNA sequence: TGTGCCAGCAGTTCCGGGACAGGGTACTTCTCCGGGGCCAACGTCCTGACTTTC. The encoded protein is CASSSGTGYFSGANVLTF.

Here the CDR3 reads CASSKSTNNEQFF. In DNA form, the CDR3 reads TGTGCCAGCAGCAAGTCGACTAACAATGAGCAGTTCTTC. The V call is TRBV7-3, the J call TRBJ2-1, with a tentative D call TRBD2 (5 bases). CDR3 length equals 13 residues. Germline assignment: CDR1 SGHTA and CDR2 FQGTGA. The V end was cut by 5 bases, the J end by 5 bases, with 10 bases between.

This clonotype was counted a few times. The J gene is TRBJ1-5, the V gene TRBV15, with D unclear. CDR3 length equals 15 residues. Trimming took off 1 base at V and 7 bases at J, with 14 bases between the two ends. The germline gives CDR1 LNHNV, CDR2 YYDKDF (reference sequence). As DNA, the CDR3 is TGTGCCACCAGCAGAGCTGCTGGAGCTTACCAGCCCCAGCATTTT. Translation: CATSRAAGAYQPQHF.

This clonotype has ten or more counts. J is TRBJ1-1 and V is TRBV27, with 10 bases fitting TRBD1. The CDR3 has 14 residues. V gave up 5 bases and J gave up 9 bases; unmatched junction bases: 9. From germline, CDR1 is MNHEY and CDR2 SMNVEV (reference sequence). For the CDR3, the DNA is TGTGCCAGCAGTGCCGCCGGGACAGGGGAGAAAGCTTTCTTT. It translates to CASSAAGTGEKAFF.

This clonotype came up a few times. CDR3 sequence: CASSQYVTGTGYTF. DNA of the CDR3: TGCGCCAGCAGCCAGTATGTAACAGGGACTGGCTACACCTTC. This rearrangement joins TRBV4-1 to TRBJ1-2; D is possibly TRBD1 (6 bases). The germline V gene encodes CDR1 MGHRA and CDR2 YSYEKL. V lost 3 bases and J lost 7, with 15 bases in between. This CDR3 is built from 14 residues.

This clonotype appeared a few times. This rearrangement joins TRBV7-9 to TRBJ2-7; possibly TRBD1 for D (5 bases). The CDR3 runs to 13 residues. The V and J ends lost 6 bases and 2 bases respectively, with 11 bases between them. Germline CDR1 is SEHNR and CDR2 is FQNEAQ (reference sequence). CDR3 DNA sequence: TGTGCCAGCAGGGGGCAGAGAGCCTACGAGCAGTACGTC. Translating gives CASRGQRAYEQYV.

The rearrangement uses TRBV6-5 and TRBJ1-1, with 8 bases fitting TRBD1. The trim removed 7 bases at V and 4 bases at J, leaving 5 bases unmatched. The germline V gene encodes CDR1 MNHEY and CDR2 SVGAGI. The CDR3 consists of 13 residues. Here the CDR3 DNA reads TGTGCCAGCATAAGGACAGGGCTCACTGAAGCTTTCTTT. Translation: CASIRTGLTEAFF.

V and J are TRBV5-1 and TRBJ2-1, with D possibly matching TRBD1 (6 bases). This CDR3 has 15 amino acids. Trimming shortened V by 3 bases and J by 6 bases, and 16 bases separated the two germline ends. Germline V CDR1 and CDR2: SGHRS, YFSETQ. This chain's CDR3 is CASSSALTGANEQFF. CDR3 coding DNA: TGCGCCAGCAGCTCGGCGTTGACAGGCGCCAATGAGCAGTTCTTC.

This clonotype was counted between two and nine times. The chain is built from TRBV11-2 and TRBJ2-5; D may be TRBD1 or TRBD2 (5 bases each). This CDR3 contains 16 residues. V shed 4 bases and J shed 4 bases, with 19 bases lying between them. Germline lookup yields CDR1 SGHAT and CDR2 FQNNGV. The CDR3 sequence: CASSSHPRGPPETQYF. As DNA, the CDR3 is TGTGCCAGCAGCTCTCACCCCCGGGGCCCCCCAGAGACCCAGTACTTC.

The gene calls are TRBV21-1 and TRBJ2-5; TRBD2 is taken as the D call from the table, unchecked against the DNA. TRBV21-1 is listed as a pseudogene. The CDR3 consists of 13 residues. CDR3 sequence (DNA): TGTGCCAGCAGCAAAGGAGGGCGGAAGACCCAGTACTTC. Protein product: CASSKGGRKTQYF.

The rearrangement links TRBV5-4 to TRBJ1-2; D ambiguous. The germline V and J ends were trimmed by 1 base and 0 bases, with 10 bases remaining between them. Germline V gives CDR1 SGHNT, CDR2 YYREEE (reference sequence). The CDR3 runs to 15 residues. CDR3 bases: TGTGCCAGCAGCTTGTATGGAGCCACTAACTATGGCTACACCTTC. Translation: CASSLYGATNYGYTF.

The rearrangement joins TRBV6-5 to TRBJ2-3, with D hard to call. Germline V gene lookup returns CDR1 MNHEY and CDR2 SVGAGI. This CDR3 has 12 amino acids. Trimming cost V 6 bases and J 6 bases, with 10 bases left between them. Here the CDR3 reads CASRTPADTQYF. The CDR3 nucleotides read TGTGCCAGCAGGACCCCTGCCGATACGCAGTATTTT.

The rearrangement links TRBV4-3 to TRBJ1-3, with TRBD1 identical over 8 bases. The trim removed 0 bases at V and 1 base at J, leaving 5 bases unmatched. The length of the CDR3 is 17 residues. CDR1 LGHNA and CDR2 YSLEER come from the germline V gene. Here the CDR3 DNA reads TGCGCCAGCAGCCAAGAGCCGACAGGGGTATCTGGAAACACCATATATTTT. This codes for CASSQEPTGVSGNTIYF.

This chain connects TRBV15 to TRBJ2-2; a weak D match, TRBD1 (5 bases). The V gene's germline CDR1 is LNHNV and CDR2 YYDKDF (reference sequence). This CDR3 region has 16 residues. V gave up 8 bases and J gave up 7 bases, with 23 bases separating them. The CDR3 region is CATRVTGRVSLGELFF. The CDR3 bases are TGTGCCACCCGAGTCACAGGCAGGGTGTCCCTCGGGGAGCTGTTTTTT.

This chain uses TRBV25-1 with TRBJ1-2; D not certain. The germline V gene encodes CDR1 MGHDK and CDR2 SYGVNS. V shed 6 bases and J shed 6 bases, with 14 bases lying between them. CDR3 size: 13 residues. CDR3 protein: CASRELGGDGYTF. CDR3 nucleotide sequence: TGTGCCAGCAGGGAACTCGGAGGCGATGGCTACACCTTC.

The sample holds a few counts of this clonotype. The chain has TRBV7-9 and TRBJ2-7; TRBD1 might be the D (5 bases). The ends were cut back, 5 bases at V and 4 bases at J, with 12 bases in the middle. This CDR3 spans 13 amino acids. Germline assignment: CDR1 SEHNR and CDR2 FQNEAQ (reference sequence). CDR3 sequence reads: CASSPRAAYEQYF. Here the CDR3 DNA reads TGTGCCAGCAGCCCCAGGGCGGCGTACGAGCAGTACTTC.

This chain uses TRBV19 with TRBJ2-2; 8 bases map to TRBD1. Germline lookup yields CDR1 LNHDA and CDR2 SQIVND (reference sequence). The CDR3 loop spans 17 amino acids. Losses at the gene ends were 8 bases for V and 0 bases for J; bases not matched to a gene: 11. Written as DNA, the CDR3 is TGTGCCAGTCGTGGGCCCAGACAGGGGACGAACACCGGGGAGCTGTTTTTT. The encoded protein is CASRGPRQGTNTGELFF.

The V call is TRBV5-1, the J call TRBJ2-7; the match to TRBD1 covers 7 bases. The V segment lost 4 bases and the J segment 2 bases; nucleotides outside the gene matches: 6. CDR1 and CDR2 from the germline V gene are SGHRS and YFSETQ. The CDR3 sequence is 14 residues long. The CDR3 sequence: CASSRIQGPYEQYF. The CDR3, as DNA: TGCGCCAGCAGCCGAATACAGGGGCCCTACGAGCAGTACTTC.

This clonotype was counted a few times. This chain joins TRBV24-1 and TRBJ2-4; the D is unclear. V shed 4 bases and J shed 7 bases, with 10 bases lying between them. The CDR3 sequence is 13 residues long. CDR1 and CDR2 (germline): KGHDR, SFDVKD. The CDR3, as DNA: TGTGCCACCAGTGACCCCGGTCGGAACATTCAGTACTTC. Translating gives CATSDPGRNIQYF.

The J gene is TRBJ1-1, the V gene TRBV11-2, with D unclear. The germline CDR1 and CDR2 sequences are SGHAT and FQNNGV. Trimming removed 5 bases at V and 5 bases at J, with 18 bases between. This CDR3 comprises 15 residues. The CDR3 is CASSRSGPQGTEAFF. As DNA, the CDR3 is TGTGCCAGCAGCCGCAGCGGGCCTCAAGGAACTGAAGCTTTCTTT. Full variable domain (rest looked up from reference TRBV11-2 and TRBJ1-1): EAGVAQSPRYKIIEKRQSVAFWCNPISGHATLYWYQQILGQGPKLLIQFQNNGVVDDSQLPKDRFSAERLKGVDSTLKIQPAKLEDSAVYLCASSRSGPQGTEAFFGQGTRLTVV.

Many counts were recorded for this clonotype. The V call is TRBV5-1, the J call TRBJ2-1, with D possibly being TRBD1 or TRBD2 (5 bases each). Trimming left V 4 bases short and J 5 bases short, with 13 bases between. This CDR3 contains 14 residues. Germline CDR1 and CDR2: SGHRS and YFSETQ. CDR3 loop: CASSLGDRDNEQFF. CDR3 nucleotides: TGCGCCAGCAGCCTAGGGGACCGAGACAATGAGCAGTTCTTC. Full variable domain (remainder filled in from reference TRBV5-1 and TRBJ2-1): KAGVTQTPRYLIKTRGQQVTLSCSPISGHRSVSWYQQTPGQGLQFLFEYFSETQRNKGNFPGRFSGRQFSNSRSEMNVSTLELGDSALYLCASSLGDRDNEQFFGPGTRLTVL.

The chain joins TRBV20-1 to TRBJ2-1; either TRBD1 or TRBD2 may supply D (5 bases each). Trimming took off 6 bases at V and 5 bases at J, with 14 bases between the two ends. CDR1 and CDR2 (germline): DFQATT, SNEGSKA (reference sequence). This CDR3 is built from 13 residues. The CDR3 DNA reads as TGCAGTGCCTTAGGGACGGGGCACAATGAGCAGTTCTTC. Translating it yields CSALGTGHNEQFF.

The rearrangement links TRBV27 to TRBJ2-3, with no clear D. Trimming stripped 0 bases from V and 2 bases from J, with 6 bases between. The CDR3 consists of 14 residues. Germline V gene data show CDR1 as MNHEY and CDR2 as SMNVEV (reference sequence). The CDR3: CASSLSPDTDTQYF. The DNA for the CDR3 is TGTGCCAGCAGTTTATCGCCGGACACAGATACGCAGTATTTT.

In its sample, this clonotype was seen many times. This chain links TRBV10-3 with TRBJ2-1, with D perhaps matching TRBD1 (6 bases). Trimming took off 2 bases at V and 9 bases at J, with 14 bases between the two ends. The CDR3 is 14 amino acids. Germline values: CDR1 ENHRY, CDR2 SYGVKD. The CDR3 loop is CAISEGQQRGEQFF. CDR3 in DNA: TGTGCCATCAGTGAGGGACAGCAGCGCGGTGAGCAGTTCTTC.

The V call is TRBV7-2, the J call TRBJ1-1, with a weak D call TRBD1 (5 bases). The V end was cut by 1 base, the J end by 1 base, with 16 bases between. CDR3 size: 17 residues. CDR1 is SGHTA and CDR2 is FQGNSA in the germline V gene. In DNA, the CDR3 is TGTGCCAGCAGCTTAGATAACAGGAGCCCTGCGAACACTGAAGCTTTCTTT. Encoded protein: CASSLDNRSPANTEAFF.

This rearrangement joins TRBV7-2 to TRBJ1-6, with unresolved D. Germline assignment: CDR1 SGHTA and CDR2 FQGNSA. CDR3 size: 13 residues. Trimming cost V 5 bases and J 5 bases, with 7 bases left between them. The CDR3 DNA reads as TGTGCCAGCAGCGGTCAGAATAATTCACCCCTCCACTTT. Translation gives CASSGQNNSPLHF.

The V gene is TRBV4-3, the J gene TRBJ2-1, with 7 bases lining up with TRBD1. This CDR3 has 15 residues. The germline V gene has CDR1 LGHNA and CDR2 YSLEER. V was pared by 1 base and J by 8 bases, with 8 bases of the junction left unmatched. The CDR3 spells CASSQGDSTNYEQFF. CDR3 nucleotide sequence: TGCGCCAGCAGCCAAGGGGACAGTACCAACTATGAGCAGTTCTTC.

This clonotype was seen once. V is TRBV4-1 and J is TRBJ1-1; no definite D call. This CDR3 is built from 15 residues. V lost 0 bases and J lost 3, with 11 bases in between. Germline-derived CDR1 and CDR2 are MGHRA and YSYEKL. CDR3 nucleotides: TGCGCCAGCAGCCAAGATAAGCGGGGAGACACTGAAGCTTTCTTT. Protein product: CASSQDKRGDTEAFF.

Only a few counts were recorded for this clonotype. The V and J genes are TRBV4-1 and TRBJ2-1; TRBD2 is a possible D gene (6 bases). Trimming pared 8 bases from V and 4 bases from J, leaving 6 bases between. CDR3 length: 11 residues. Germline assignment: CDR1 MGHRA and CDR2 YSYEKL. The CDR3 spells CASREYNEQFF. The CDR3 DNA follows: TGCGCCAGCCGGGAGTACAATGAGCAGTTCTTC.